One T cell receptor (beta chain) is described in this entry. TCRdb reanalysed the RACE reads using MiXCR and keeps one entry per CDR3 protein. The profile shows a few hundred thousand distinct CDR3 sequences, about 6% of them singletons. This CDR3 is 14 amino acids long. Specified time point: patch test 2, 6 weeks after DPC sensitization. Treatment specified: therapeutic diphenylcyclopropenone sensitization with weekly scalp DPC. The sample belongs to a study of human T cells and chemical hapten exposure. This chain uses TRBV21-1 with TRBJ2-5; the table's D call of TRBD1 was not tested on the DNA. TRBV21-1 has pseudogene status. The TCR originated in a young woman with alopecia areata. Some clones in this sample may be carry-over from other donors' samples. This material consisted of whole blood, taken in connection with sensitization to the hapten diphenylcyclopropenone (DPC). CDR3: CASSKEQGRETQYF. The DNA of the CDR3 is TGTGCCAGCAGCAAAGAACAGGGCCGAGAGACCCAGTACTTC.